The present TCR beta chain was sequenced within a study of prognosis after radiotherapy for stage I lung cancer (dated by TCRdb to about 2021). About the study as a whole: About 20 stage I NSCLC patients were enrolled in Nanjing, China, between 2018 and January 2019. Every patient was regarded as medically inoperable, because of comorbidities in 11 to 13 cases and refusal of surgery in over 5 cases. The cohort comprised 10 to 15 men and 5 or 6 women with a median age of approximately 70 years, ranging from roughly 53 to 85 years. Concurrent therapy was not administered to any patient alongside SBRT. Squamous cell carcinoma histology was identified in roughly 7 patients, and adenocarcinoma histology was identified in eleven to twelve patients. SBRT was delivered in 3 to 5 fractions with a biologically effective dose of at least 100 Gy, and image-guided IMRT or VMAT was used for delivery. The study sequenced about 38 blood samples from some 20 patients, one before and one after SBRT per patient. Enrolled patients comprised 14 to 15 with newly diagnosed primary stage I lung tumors and about five with oligometastatic NSCLC after surgical resection of the primary tumor. Peripheral blood TCR beta repertoires were profiled in stage I NSCLC patients before and after stereotactic body radiotherapy, and the repertoires were related to distant failure. Distant metastases were developed by four of the 19 patients after SBRT, at a median of around seven months, whereas no significant progression was observed in the other 15 patients. The paper as a whole reports these results and caveats: Post-SBRT Shannon entropy and its change from baseline were lower in patients who developed distant metastases; baseline Shannon entropy was not associated with metastases. Tumor specificity of expanded TCR clones was not determined. TRBV and TRBJ usage frequencies reportedly differed by metastasis status, in two V genes at baseline and in ten or so V and two J genes after SBRT. All reported P values were unadjusted for multiple comparisons. Unique TCR clone counts fell after SBRT (median approximately 10,000 before versus fewer than 7,500 after; Wilcoxon paired P=0.011). The study was limited by its small cohort and short follow-up, and the findings require independent validation.

All patients had node-negative disease on CT and PET/CT, and none had a history of other malignancies or prior chemotherapy or radiotherapy. At each of the two time points, six milliliters of peripheral venous blood were collected into EDTA tubes. PBMCs were isolated by Ficoll-Paque Plus density-gradient centrifugation. Right after collection, samples were kept at -80 degrees C until analysis. This clonotype was recorded many times. The clone's antigen remains unknown. No much larger clonotype is one base removed from it; base qualities were not supplied. Two rounds of multiplex PCR were used to amplify the TCR beta CDR3 region from genomic DNA. In the first round of PCR, primers specific to each TRBV and TRBJ gene were used, and the primer sequences are filed in Chinese patent CN105087789A. The second PCR round used universal primers. The Roche High Pure PCR Template Preparation Kit was used to extract genomic DNA from the frozen PBMCs. Libraries were sequenced paired-end with 151 bp reads on an Illumina HiSeq 3000. The source study handled its data this way. Raw reads lacking the multiplex PCR primer sequences were removed with CutAdapt. Using PEAR, the high-quality paired reads were merged into contigs. TRB V, D and J gene segments were assigned to each contig with MiXCR by alignment to reference sequences. To remove sequencing errors, CDR3 sequences were clustered according to base quality and sequence similarity. Shannon entropy normalized by the natural log of productive TCR sequence number was used as the measure of diversity. Clonality was defined as one minus Shannon entropy divided by the natural log of the number of unique clonotypes. The Youden index of ROC curves was used to select progression-free survival cut-offs for repertoire metrics, and analyses were performed in R 3.5.3. TCRdb took the public reads, trimmed them with fastp at Q25, ran MiXCR for clone calling and kept in-frame beta chains. Here each entry gathers all rows of one CDR3 protein and keeps the most common genes and DNA. The V and J calls and clone size are TCRdb's, not the authors'. The sample records about 20,000 distinct CDR3 sequences, around 46% of which are singletons. The ten most abundant clones make up 25% to 35% of the sample.

Sequencing used PBMCs, obtained before or after stereotactic body radiation therapy (not recorded which). The TCR was taken from a donor aged 50 or older with non-small cell lung cancer.

The CDR3 loop reads CASSLARGTIGELFF. At the DNA level, the sequence is TGTGCCAGCAGCTTAGCGCGGGGAACAATCGGGGAGCTGTTTTTT. The chain uses TRBV7-6 and TRBJ2-2, with TRBD2 tentatively as D gene (6 bases match). V was cut back by 0 bases and J by 7 bases, leaving a gap of 12 bases between them. As encoded in the germline V gene, CDR1 is SGHVS while CDR2 is FNYEAQ. The CDR3 measures 15 amino acids from cysteine to phenylalanine. Only CDR3 DNA remains: 45 bases, in frame from the first base.